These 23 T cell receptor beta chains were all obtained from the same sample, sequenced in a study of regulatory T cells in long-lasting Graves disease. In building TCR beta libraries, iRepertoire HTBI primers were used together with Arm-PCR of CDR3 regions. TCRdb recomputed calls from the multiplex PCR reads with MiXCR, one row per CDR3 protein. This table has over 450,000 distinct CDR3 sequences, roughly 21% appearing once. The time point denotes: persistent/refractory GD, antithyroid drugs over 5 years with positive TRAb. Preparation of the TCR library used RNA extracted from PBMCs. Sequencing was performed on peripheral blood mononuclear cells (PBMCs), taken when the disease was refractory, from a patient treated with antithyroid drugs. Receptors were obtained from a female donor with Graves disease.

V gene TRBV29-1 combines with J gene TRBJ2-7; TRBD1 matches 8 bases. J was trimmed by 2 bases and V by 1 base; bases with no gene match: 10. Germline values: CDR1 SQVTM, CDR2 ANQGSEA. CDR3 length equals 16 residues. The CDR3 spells CSVEGLAGGAPYEQYF. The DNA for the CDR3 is TGCAGCGTTGAAGGGTTGGCAGGGGGCGCACCCTACGAGCAGTACTTC.

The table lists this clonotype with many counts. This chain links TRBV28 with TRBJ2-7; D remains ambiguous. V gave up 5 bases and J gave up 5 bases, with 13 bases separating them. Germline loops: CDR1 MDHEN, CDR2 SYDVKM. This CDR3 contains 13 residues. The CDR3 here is CASSVGLVHEQYF. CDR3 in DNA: TGTGCCAGCAGTGTTGGCCTCGTCCACGAGCAGTACTTC.

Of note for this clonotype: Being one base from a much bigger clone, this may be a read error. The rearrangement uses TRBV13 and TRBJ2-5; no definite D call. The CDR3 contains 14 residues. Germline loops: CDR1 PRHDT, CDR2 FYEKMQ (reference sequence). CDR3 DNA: TGTGCCAGCAGCTTAAGGTTCCCGCAAGTGACCCAGTACTTC. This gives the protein CASSLRFPQVTQYF.

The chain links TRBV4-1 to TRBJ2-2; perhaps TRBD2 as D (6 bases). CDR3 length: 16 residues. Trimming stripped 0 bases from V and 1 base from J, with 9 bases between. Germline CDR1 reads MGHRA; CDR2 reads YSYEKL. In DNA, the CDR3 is TGCGCCAGCAGCCAAGAGGGACTCGTGAACACCGGGGAGCTGTTTTTT. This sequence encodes CASSQEGLVNTGELFF.

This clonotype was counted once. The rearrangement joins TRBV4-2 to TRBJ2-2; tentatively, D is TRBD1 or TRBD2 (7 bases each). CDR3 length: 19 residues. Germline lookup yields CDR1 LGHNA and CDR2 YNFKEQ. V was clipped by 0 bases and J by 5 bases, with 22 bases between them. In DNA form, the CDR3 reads TGTGCCAGCAGCCAAGACCTAGGACAGGCCTCCGGGAGGACCGGGGAGCTGTTTTTT. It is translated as CASSQDLGQASGRTGELFF.

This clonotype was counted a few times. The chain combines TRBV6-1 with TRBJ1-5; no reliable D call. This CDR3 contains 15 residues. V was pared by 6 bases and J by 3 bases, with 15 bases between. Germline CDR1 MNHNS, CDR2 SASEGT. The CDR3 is CASSPTVGLNQPQHF. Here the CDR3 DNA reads TGTGCCAGCAGCCCTACGGTAGGGCTCAATCAGCCCCAGCATTTT.

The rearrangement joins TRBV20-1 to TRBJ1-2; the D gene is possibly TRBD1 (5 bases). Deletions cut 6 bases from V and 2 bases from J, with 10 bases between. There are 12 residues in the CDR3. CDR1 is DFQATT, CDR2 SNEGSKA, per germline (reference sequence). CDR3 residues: CSAATENYGYTF. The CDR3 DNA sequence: TGCAGTGCGGCGACAGAAAACTATGGCTACACCTTC.

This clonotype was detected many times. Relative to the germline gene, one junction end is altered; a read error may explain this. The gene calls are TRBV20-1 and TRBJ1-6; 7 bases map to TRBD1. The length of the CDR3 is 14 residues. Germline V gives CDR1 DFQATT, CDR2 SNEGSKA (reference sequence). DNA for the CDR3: TGCAGTGCTGGAGACAGGGCCTATAATTCACCCCTCCACTTT. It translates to CSAGDRAYNSPLHF.

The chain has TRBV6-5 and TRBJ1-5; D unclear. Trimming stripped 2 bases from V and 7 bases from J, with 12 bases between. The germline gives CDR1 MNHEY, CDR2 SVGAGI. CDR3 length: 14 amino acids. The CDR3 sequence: CASSYVGTYQPQHF. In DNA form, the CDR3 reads TGTGCCAGCAGTTACGTGGGCACGTACCAGCCCCAGCATTTT.

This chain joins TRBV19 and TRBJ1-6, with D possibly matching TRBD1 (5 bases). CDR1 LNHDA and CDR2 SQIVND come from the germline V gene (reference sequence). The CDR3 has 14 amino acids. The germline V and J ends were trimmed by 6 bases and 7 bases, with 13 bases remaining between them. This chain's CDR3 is CASRNGAGNSPLHF. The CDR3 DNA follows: TGTGCCAGTAGGAATGGGGCGGGCAATTCACCCCTCCACTTT.

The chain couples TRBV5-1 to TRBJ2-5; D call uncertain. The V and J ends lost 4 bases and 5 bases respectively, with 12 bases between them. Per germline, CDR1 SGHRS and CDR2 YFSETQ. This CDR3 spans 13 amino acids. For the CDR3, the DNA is TGCGCCAGCAGCACGAATGCCGGCGAGACCCAGTACTTC. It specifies CASSTNAGETQYF.

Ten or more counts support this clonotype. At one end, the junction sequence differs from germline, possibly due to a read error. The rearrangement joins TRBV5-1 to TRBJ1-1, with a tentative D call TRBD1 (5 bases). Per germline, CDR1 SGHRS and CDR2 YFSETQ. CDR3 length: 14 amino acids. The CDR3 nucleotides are TGTGCCAGCAGCTTAGATGGGGGGAACACTGAAGCTTTCTTT. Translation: CASSLDGGNTEAFF.

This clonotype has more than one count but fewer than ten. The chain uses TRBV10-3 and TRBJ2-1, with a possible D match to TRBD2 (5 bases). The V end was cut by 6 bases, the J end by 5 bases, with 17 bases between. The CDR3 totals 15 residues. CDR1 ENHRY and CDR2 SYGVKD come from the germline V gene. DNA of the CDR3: TGTGCCATCAGCCAGAGGGTTATCGGAAACAATGAGCAGTTCTTC. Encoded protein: CAISQRVIGNNEQFF.

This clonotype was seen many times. For the CDR3, the DNA is TGCGCCAGCAGCTTGGATGCCTGGGGGGGGCTCACTGAAGCTTTCTTT. Its translation is CASSLDAWGGLTEAFF. V gene TRBV5-1 combines with J gene TRBJ1-1, with D possibly TRBD1 on 6 matching bases. CDR3 length: 16 amino acids. Trimming took off 0 bases at V and 4 bases at J, with 16 bases between the two ends. Germline-derived CDR1 and CDR2 are SGHRS and YFSETQ.

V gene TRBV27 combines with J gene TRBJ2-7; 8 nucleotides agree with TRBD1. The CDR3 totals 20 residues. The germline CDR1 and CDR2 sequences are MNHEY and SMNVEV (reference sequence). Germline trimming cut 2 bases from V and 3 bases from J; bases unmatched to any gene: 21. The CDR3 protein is CASSLHGTGRSWGSYYEQYF. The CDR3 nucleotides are TGTGCCAGCAGTTTACATGGGACAGGCCGAAGCTGGGGTAGCTACTACGAGCAGTACTTC.

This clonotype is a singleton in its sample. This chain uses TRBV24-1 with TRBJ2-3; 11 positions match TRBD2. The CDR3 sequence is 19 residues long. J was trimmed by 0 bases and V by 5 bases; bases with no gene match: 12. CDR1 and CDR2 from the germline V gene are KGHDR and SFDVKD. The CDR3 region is CATSAVVGSGRASTDTQYF. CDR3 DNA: TGTGCCACCAGTGCCGTTGTCGGTAGCGGGAGGGCCAGCACAGATACGCAGTATTTT.

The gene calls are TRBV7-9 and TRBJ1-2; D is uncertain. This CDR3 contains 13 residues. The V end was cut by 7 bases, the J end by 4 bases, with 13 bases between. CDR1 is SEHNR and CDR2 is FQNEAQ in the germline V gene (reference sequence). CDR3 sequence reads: CASNRGGIYGYTF. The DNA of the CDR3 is TGTGCCAGCAACCGAGGAGGGATCTATGGCTACACCTTC.

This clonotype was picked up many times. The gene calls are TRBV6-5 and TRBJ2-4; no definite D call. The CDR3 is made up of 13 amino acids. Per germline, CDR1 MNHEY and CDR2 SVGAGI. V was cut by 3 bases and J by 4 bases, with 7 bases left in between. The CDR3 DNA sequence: TGTGCCAGCAGTTATGGGCAGAAAAACATTCAGTACTTC. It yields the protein CASSYGQKNIQYF.

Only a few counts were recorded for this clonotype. The chain's CDR3 is CASSPGLFQETQYF. Here the CDR3 DNA reads TGTGCCAGCAGTCCGGGACTATTCCAAGAGACCCAGTACTTC. The rearrangement joins TRBV27 to TRBJ2-5; TRBD2 agrees at 7 bases. The CDR3 covers 14 residues. Germline V CDR1 and CDR2: MNHEY, SMNVEV (reference sequence). The J segment lost 1 base and the V segment lost 5 bases, leaving 4 bases of the junction unmatched.

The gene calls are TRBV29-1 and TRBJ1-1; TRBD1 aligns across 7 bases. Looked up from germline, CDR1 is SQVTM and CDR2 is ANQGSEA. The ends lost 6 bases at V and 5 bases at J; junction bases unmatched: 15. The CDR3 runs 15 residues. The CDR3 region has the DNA TGCAGCGTGGAGGGACCAGGGGGGGCGGATACTGAAGCTTTCTTT. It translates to CSVEGPGGADTEAFF.

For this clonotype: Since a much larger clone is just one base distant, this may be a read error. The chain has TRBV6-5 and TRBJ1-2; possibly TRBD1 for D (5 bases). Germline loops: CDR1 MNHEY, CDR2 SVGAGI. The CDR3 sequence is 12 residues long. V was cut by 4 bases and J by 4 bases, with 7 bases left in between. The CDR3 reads CASSSGTYGYTF. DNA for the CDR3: TGTGCCAGCAGTTCGGGGACCTATGGCTACACCTTC.

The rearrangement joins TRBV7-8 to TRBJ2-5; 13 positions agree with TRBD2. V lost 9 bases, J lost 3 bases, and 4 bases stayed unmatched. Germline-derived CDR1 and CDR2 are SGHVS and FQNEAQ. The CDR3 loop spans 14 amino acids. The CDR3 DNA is TGTGCCAGTACTAGCGGGAGGGGGGAAGAGACCCAGTACTTC. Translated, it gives CASTSGRGEETQYF.

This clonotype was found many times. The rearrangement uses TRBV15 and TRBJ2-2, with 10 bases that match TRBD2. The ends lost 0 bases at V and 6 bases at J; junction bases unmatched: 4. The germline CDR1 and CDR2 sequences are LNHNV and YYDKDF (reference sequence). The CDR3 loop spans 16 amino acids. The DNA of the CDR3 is TGTGCCACCAGCAGAGAACAGCTAGCGGGAGCCGGGGAGCTGTTTTTT. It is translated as CATSREQLAGAGELFF.